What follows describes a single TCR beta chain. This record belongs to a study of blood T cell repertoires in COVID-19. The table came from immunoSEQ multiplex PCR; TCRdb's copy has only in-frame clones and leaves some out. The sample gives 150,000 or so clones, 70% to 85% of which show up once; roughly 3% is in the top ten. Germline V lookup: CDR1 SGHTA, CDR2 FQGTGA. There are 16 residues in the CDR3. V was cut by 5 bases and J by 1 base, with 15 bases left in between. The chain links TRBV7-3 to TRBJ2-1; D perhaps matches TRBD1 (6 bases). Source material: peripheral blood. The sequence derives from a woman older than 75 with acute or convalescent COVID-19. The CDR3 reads CASSQGTGNSYNEQFF. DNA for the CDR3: TGTGCCAGCAGCCAGGGTACAGGGAATTCCTACAATGAGCAGTTCTTC.